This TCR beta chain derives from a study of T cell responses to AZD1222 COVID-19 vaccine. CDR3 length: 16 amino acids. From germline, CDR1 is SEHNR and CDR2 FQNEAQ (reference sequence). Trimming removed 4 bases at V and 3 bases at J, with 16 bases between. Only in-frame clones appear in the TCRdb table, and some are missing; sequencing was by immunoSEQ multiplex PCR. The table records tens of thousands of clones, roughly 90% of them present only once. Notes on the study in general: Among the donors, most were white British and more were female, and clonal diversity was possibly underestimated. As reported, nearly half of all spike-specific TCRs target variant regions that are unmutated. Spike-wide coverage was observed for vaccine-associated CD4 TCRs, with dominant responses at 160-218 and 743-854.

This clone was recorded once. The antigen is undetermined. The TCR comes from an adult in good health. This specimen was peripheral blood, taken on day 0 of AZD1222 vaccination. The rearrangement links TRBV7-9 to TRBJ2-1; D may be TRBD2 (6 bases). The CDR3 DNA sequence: TGTGCCAGCAGCTCCAAGCTAGCGACTCTCTACAATGAGCAGTTCTTC. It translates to CASSSKLATLYNEQFF. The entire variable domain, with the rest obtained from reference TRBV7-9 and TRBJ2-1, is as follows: DTGVSQNPRHKITKRGQNVTFRCDPISEHNRLYWYRQTLGQGPEFLTYFQNEAQLEKSRLLSDRFSAERPKGSFSTLEIQRTEQGDSAMYLCASSSKLATLYNEQFFGPGTRLTVL.